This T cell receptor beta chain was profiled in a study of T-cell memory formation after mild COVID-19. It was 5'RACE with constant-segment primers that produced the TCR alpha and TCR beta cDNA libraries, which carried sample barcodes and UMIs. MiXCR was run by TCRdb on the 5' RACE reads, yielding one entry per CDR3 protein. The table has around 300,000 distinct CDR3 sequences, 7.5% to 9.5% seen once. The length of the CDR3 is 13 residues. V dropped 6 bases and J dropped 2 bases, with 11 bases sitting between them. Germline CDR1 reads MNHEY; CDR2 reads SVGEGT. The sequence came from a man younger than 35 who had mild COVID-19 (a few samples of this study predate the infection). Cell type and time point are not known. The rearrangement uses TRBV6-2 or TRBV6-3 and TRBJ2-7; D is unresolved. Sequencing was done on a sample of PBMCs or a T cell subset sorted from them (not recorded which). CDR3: CASSLTVTYEQYV. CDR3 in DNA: TGTGCCAGCAGCTTGACGGTGACCTACGAGCAGTACGTC.